The entry below gives a single TCR beta chain sequence along with its context. The record originates from a study of blood T cell repertoires in COVID-19. Turning to the study itself: Acute-phase and convalescent COVID-19 samples originated in the United States, Italy and Spain. Sources were T cells, B-cell-depleted T cells, or PBMCs; the material itself was cDNA or gDNA.

Study processing details: Quantification of nucleated cells was approximated via reference gene primer amplification. Generated by immunoSEQ multiplex PCR, the TCRdb table keeps only in-frame clones and is missing some. V, J and clone size were drawn from that table, and D and trimming were deduced from the DNA. Seen here are about 280,000 clones, about 85% observed once, and the top ten hold about 2.5%. With 1 base removed from V and 3 bases from J, the gap between germline ends came to 10 bases. The CDR3 has 14 amino acids. The germline CDR1 and CDR2 sequences are SQVTM and ANQGSEA. The sequenced sample was PBMCs or T cells enriched from blood (not recorded which). The sequence derives from a woman aged 50 to 60 who had recovered from COVID-19. The chain carries TRBV29-1 and TRBJ2-1; D call uncertain. CDR3 protein: CSVEGGNLYNEQFF. The DNA for the CDR3 is TGCAGCGTTGAAGGCGGAAACCTCTACAATGAGCAGTTCTTC.